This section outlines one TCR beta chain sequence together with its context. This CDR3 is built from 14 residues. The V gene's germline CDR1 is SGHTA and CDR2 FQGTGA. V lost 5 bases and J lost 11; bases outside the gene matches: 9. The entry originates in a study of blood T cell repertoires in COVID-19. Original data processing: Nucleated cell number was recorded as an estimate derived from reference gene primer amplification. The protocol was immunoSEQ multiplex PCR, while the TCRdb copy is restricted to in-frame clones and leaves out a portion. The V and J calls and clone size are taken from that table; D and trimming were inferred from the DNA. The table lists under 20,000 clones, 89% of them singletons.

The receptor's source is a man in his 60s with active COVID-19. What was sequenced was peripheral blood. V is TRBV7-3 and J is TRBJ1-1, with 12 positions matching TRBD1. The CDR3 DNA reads TGTGCCAGCAGCATGGGGACAGGGGGCGCCTCGGCTTTCTTT. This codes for CASSMGTGGASAFF.